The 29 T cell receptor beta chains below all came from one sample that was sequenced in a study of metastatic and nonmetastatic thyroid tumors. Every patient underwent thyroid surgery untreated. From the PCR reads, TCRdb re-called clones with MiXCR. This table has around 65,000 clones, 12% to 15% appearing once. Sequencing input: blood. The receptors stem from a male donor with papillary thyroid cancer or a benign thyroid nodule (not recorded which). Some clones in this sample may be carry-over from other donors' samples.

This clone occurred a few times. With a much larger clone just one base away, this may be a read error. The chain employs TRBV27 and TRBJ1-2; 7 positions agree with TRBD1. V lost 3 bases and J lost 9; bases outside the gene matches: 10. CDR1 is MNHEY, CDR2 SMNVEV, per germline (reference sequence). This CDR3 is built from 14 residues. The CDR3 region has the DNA TGTGCCAGCAGTTTTAGGCGACAGGGTTATTGCTACACCTTC. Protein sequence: CASSFRRQGYCYTF.

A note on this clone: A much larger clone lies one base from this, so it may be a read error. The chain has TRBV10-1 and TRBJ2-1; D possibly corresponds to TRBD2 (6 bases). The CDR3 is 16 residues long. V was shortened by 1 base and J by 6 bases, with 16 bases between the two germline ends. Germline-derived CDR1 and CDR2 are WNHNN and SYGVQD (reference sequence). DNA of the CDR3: TGCGCCAGCAGTGAGTACGGTCCTAGCGTTCTCAATGAGCAGTTCTTC. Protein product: CASSEYGPSVLNEQFF.

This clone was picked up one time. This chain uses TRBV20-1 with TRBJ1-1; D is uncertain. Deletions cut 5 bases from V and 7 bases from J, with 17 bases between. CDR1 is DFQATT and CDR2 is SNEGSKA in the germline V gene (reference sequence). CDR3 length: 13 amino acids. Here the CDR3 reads CSAADMALGEAFF. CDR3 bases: TGCAGTGCTGCTGACATGGCTCTCGGTGAAGCTTTCTTT.

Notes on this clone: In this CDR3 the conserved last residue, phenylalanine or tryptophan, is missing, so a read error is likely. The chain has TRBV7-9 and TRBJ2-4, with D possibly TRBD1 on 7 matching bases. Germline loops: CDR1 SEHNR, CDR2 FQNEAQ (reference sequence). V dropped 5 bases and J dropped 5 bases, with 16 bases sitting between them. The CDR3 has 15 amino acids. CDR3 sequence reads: CASSPGDRAENIQYL. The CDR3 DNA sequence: TGTGCCAGCAGCCCGGGAGACAGGGCCGAAAACATTCAGTACTTG.

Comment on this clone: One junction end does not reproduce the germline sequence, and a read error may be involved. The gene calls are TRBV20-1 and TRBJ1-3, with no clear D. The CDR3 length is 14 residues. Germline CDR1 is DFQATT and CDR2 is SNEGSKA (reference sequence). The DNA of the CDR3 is TGCAGTGCTGGAGACCCCTACTCTGGAAACACCATATATTTT. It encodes CSAGDPYSGNTIYF.

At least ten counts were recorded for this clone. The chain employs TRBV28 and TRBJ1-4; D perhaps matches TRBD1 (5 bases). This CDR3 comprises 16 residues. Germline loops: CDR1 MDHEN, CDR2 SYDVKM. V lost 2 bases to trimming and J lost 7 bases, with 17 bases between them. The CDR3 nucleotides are TGTGCCAGCAGTTTACAGGGCTCTCATGGCAGTGAAAAACTGTTTTTT. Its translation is CASSLQGSHGSEKLFF. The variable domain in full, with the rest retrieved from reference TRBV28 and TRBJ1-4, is DVKVTQSSRYLVKRTGEKVFLECVQDMDHENMFWYRQDPGLGLRLIYFSYDVKMKEKGDIPEGYSVSREKKERFSLILESASTNQTSMYLCASSLQGSHGSEKLFFGSGTQLSVL.

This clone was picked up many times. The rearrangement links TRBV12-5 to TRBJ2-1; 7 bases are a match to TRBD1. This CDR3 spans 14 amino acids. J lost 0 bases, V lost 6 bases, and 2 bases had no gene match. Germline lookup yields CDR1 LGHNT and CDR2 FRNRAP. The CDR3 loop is CASGTGSSYNEQFF. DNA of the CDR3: TGTGCTAGTGGGACAGGGAGCTCCTACAATGAGCAGTTCTTC.

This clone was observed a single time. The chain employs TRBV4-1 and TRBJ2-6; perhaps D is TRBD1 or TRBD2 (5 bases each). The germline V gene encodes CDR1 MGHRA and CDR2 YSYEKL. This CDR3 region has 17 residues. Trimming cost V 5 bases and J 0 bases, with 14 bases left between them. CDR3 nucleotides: TGCGCCAGCAGCGTAACCGGGGCCTACTCTGGGGCCAACGTCCTGACTTTC. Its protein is CASSVTGAYSGANVLTF.

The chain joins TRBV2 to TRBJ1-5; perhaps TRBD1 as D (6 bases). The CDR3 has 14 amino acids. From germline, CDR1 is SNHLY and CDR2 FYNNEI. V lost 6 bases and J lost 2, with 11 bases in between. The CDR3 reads CASRSRGGNQPQHF. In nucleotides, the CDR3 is TGTGCCAGCAGAAGCAGGGGTGGCAATCAGCCCCAGCATTTT.

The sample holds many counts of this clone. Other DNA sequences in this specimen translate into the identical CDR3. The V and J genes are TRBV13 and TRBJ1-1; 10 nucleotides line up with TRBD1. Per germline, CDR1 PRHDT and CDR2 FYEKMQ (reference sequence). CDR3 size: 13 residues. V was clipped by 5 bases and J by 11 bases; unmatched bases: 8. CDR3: CASSPRTGGEAFF. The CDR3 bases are TGTGCCAGCAGCCCCCGGACAGGGGGTGAGGCTTTCTTT.

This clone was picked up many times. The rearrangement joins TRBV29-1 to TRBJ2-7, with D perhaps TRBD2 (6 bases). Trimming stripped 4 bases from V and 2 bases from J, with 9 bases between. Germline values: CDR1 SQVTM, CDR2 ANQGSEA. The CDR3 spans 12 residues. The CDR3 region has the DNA TGCAGCGTTGCGGGGGTTGCCTACGAGCAGTACGTC. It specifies CSVAGVAYEQYV.

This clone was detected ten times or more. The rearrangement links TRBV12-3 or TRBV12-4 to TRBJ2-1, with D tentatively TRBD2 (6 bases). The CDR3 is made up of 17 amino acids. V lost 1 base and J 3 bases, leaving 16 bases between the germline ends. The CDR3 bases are TGTGCCAGCAGTTTAGGTCTTCGGCGGGATCTCTACAATGAGCAGTTCTTC. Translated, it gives CASSLGLRRDLYNEQFF.

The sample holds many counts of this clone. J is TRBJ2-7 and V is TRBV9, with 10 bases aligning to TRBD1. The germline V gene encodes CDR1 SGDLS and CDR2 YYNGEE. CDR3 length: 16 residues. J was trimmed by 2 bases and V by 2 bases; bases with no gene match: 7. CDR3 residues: CASSVGDRGGPYEQYF. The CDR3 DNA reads TGTGCCAGCAGCGTTGGGGACAGGGGTGGTCCCTACGAGCAGTACTTC.

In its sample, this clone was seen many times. The DNA of the CDR3 is TGTGCCAGCAGCTTGACAGGGGTCTCCTACGAGCAGTACTTC. Its protein product is CASSLTGVSYEQYF. The rearrangement uses TRBV7-9 and TRBJ2-7, with 8 bases identical to TRBD1. Trimming removed 3 bases from V and 0 bases from J; junction bases left unmatched: 1. There are 14 residues in the CDR3. Germline CDR1 and CDR2: SEHNR and FQNEAQ (reference sequence).

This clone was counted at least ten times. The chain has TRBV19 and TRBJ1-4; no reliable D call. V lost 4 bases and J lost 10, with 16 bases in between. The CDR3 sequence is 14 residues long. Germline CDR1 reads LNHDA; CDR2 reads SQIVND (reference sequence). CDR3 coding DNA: TGTGCCAGTAGTAAGGGAGGGCCGGATGGAAAACTGTTTTTT. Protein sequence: CASSKGGPDGKLFF.

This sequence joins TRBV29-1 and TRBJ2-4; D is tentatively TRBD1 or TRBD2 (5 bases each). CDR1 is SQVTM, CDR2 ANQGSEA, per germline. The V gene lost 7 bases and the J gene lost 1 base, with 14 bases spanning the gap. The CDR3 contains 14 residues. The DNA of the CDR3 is TGCAGCGGCACGGGGCCTGGGGCCAAAAACATTCAGTACTTC. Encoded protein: CSGTGPGAKNIQYF.

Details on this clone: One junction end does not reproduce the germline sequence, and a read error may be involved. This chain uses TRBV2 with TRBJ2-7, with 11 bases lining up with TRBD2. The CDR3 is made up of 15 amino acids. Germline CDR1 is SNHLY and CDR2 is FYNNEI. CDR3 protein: CASSATGTSGYDQYF. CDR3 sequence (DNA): TGTGCCAGCAGTGCAACCGGGACTAGCGGCTACGATCAGTACTTC.

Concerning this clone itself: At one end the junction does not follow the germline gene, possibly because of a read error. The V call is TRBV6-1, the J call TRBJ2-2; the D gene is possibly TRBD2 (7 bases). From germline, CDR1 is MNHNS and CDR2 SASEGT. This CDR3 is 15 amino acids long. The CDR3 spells CASSWSGGDTWELFF. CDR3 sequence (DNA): TGTGCCAGCAGTTGGTCTGGGGGGGACACCTGGGAGCTGTTTTTT.

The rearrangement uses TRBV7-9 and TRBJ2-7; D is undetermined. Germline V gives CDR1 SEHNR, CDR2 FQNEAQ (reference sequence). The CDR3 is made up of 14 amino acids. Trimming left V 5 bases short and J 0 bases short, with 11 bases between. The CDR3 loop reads CASSLTSASYEQYF. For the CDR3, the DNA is TGTGCCAGCAGCCTCACATCCGCCTCCTACGAGCAGTACTTC.

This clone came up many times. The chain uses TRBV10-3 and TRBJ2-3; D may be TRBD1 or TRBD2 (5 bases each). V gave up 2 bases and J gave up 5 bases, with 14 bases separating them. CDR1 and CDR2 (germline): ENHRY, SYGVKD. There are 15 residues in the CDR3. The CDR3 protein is CAISENGRDVDTQYF. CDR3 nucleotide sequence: TGTGCCATCAGTGAGAACGGACGGGACGTAGATACGCAGTATTTT.

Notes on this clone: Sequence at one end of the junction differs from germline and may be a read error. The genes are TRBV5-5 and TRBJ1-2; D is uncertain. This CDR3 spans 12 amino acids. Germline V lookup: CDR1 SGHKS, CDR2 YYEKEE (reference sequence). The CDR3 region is CACSSSNYGYTF. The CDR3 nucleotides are TGTGCCTGCAGCTCCTCAAACTATGGCTACACCTTC.

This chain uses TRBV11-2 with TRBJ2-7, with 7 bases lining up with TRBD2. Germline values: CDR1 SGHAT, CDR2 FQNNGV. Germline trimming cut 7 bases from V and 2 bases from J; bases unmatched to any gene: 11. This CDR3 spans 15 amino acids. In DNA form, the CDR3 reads TGTGCCAGCATCTCCGGGACTATCGGGCCCTACGAGCAGTACTTC. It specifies CASISGTIGPYEQYF.

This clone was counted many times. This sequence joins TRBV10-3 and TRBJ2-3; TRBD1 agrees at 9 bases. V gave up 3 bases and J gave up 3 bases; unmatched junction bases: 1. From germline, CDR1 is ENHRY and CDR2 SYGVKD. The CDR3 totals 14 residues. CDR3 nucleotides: TGTGCCATCAGTGATGGGACAGGGACAGATACGCAGTATTTT. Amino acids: CAISDGTGTDTQYF.

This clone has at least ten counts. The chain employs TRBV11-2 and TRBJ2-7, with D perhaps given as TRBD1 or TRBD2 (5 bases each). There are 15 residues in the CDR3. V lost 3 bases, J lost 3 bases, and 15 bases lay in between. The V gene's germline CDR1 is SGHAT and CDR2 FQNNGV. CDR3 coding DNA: TGTGCCAGCAGCTTCCTAGGGACCGAAAGCTACGAGCAGTACTTC. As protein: CASSFLGTESYEQYF.

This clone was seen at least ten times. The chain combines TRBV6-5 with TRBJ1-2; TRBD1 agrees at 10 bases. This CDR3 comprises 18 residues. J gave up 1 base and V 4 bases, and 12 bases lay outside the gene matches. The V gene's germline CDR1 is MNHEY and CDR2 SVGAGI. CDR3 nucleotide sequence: TGTGCCAGCAGTTTGCAACGGGGACAGGGGCCATTTAACTATGGCTACACCTTC. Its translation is CASSLQRGQGPFNYGYTF.

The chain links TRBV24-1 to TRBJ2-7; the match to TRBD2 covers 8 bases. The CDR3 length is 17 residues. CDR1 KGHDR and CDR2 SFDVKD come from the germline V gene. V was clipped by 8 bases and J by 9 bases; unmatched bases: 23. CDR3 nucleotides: TGTGCCACCACAATCATTCCAATATCGGGAGGGCGGTTGGTGCAGTACGTC. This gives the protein CATTIIPISGGRLVQYV.

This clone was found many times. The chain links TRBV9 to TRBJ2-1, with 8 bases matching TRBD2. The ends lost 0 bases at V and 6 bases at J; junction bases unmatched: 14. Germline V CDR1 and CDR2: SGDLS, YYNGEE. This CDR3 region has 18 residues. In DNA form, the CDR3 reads TGTGCCAGCAGCGTAGTTGGGGCTAGCGGGTCCCCTCGCAATGAGCAGTTCTTC. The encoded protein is CASSVVGASGSPRNEQFF.

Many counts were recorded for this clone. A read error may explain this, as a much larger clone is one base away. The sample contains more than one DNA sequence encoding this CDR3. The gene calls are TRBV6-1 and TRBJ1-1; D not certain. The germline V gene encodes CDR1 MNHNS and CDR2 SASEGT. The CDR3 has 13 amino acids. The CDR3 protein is CASRRNLNTEAFF. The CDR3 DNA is TGTGCCAGCAGGCGTAATCTGAACACGGAAGCTTTCTTT.

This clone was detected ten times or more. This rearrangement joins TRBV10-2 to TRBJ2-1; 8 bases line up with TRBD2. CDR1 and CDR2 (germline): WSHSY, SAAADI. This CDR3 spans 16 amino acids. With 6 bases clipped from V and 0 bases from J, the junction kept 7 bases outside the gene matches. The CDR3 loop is CASRELAESSYNEQFF. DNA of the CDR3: TGCGCCAGCAGGGAACTAGCGGAGAGCTCCTACAATGAGCAGTTCTTC.